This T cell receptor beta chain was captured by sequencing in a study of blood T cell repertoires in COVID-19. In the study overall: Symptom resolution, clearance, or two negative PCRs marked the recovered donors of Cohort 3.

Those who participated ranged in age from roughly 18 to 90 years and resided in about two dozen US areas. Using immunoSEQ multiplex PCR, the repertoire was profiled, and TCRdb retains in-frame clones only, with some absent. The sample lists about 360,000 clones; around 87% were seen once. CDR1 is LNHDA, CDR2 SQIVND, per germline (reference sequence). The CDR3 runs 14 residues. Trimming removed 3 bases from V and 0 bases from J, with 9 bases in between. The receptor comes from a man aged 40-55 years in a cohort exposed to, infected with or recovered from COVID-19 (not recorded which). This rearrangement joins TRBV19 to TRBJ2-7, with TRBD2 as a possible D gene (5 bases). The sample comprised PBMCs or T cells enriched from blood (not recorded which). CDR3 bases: TGTGCCAGTAGTATCTCAGCGGCCTCCTACGAGCAGTACTTC. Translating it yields CASSISAASYEQYF.